These 32 T cell receptor beta chains were all obtained from the same sample, sequenced in a study of T cell responses to AZD1222 COVID-19 vaccine. The method was immunoSEQ multiplex PCR; TCRdb's version includes in-frame clones alone and lacks a portion of them. The data hold tens of thousands of clones, with about 91% observed a single time. This specimen consisted of peripheral blood, obtained on day 0 of AZD1222 vaccination. The receptors derive from an adult in good health.

The chain couples TRBV6-1 to TRBJ2-5, with D unclear. The CDR3 covers 14 residues. Looked up from germline, CDR1 is MNHNS and CDR2 is SASEGT. V lost 0 bases and J 4 bases, leaving 9 bases between the germline ends. Written as DNA, the CDR3 is TGTGCCAGCAGTGAAGCGACGAATATAGAGACCCAGTACTTC. It is translated as CASSEATNIETQYF.

This sequence joins TRBV12-3 or TRBV12-4 and TRBJ1-5, with TRBD1 as a possible D gene (5 bases). Trimming removed 3 bases at V and 9 bases at J, with 12 bases between. The CDR3 loop spans 13 amino acids. The CDR3 nucleotides are TGTGCCAGCAGTTTCAGGGTTAGTACGCCCCAGCATTTT. This gives the protein CASSFRVSTPQHF.

This sequence joins TRBV30 and TRBJ1-5; D remains ambiguous. Germline V gene lookup returns CDR1 GTSNPN and CDR2 SVGIG (reference sequence). The CDR3 is 13 amino acids. V lost 2 bases and J lost 4, with 9 bases in between. The DNA of the CDR3 is TGTGCCTGGAGTAAAATAAGTAATCAGCCCCAGCATTTT. This codes for CAWSKISNQPQHF.

The chain has TRBV5-8 and TRBJ2-5; D uncertain. The V and J ends lost 0 bases and 1 base respectively, with 7 bases between them. CDR1 and CDR2 from the germline V gene are SGHTS and YDEGEE. This CDR3 comprises 14 residues. The CDR3 loop reads CASSLGPGQETQYF. The CDR3 nucleotides are TGTGCCAGCAGCTTGGGGCCAGGCCAAGAGACCCAGTACTTC. The variable domain in full, completed from reference TRBV5-8 and TRBJ2-5, reads EAGVTQSPTHLIKTRGQQATLRCSPISGHTSVYWYQQALGLGLQFLLWYDEGEERNRGNFPPRFSGRQFPNYSSELNVNALELEDSALYLCASSLGPGQETQYFGPGTRLLVL.

J is TRBJ1-1 and V is TRBV12-3 or TRBV12-4; D unresolved. V was cut by 6 bases and J by 8 bases, with 13 bases left in between. The CDR3 has 12 amino acids. The CDR3 sequence is CASSPNSVEAFF. The CDR3 DNA reads TGTGCCAGCAGCCCCAATTCCGTGGAAGCTTTCTTT.

The chain is built from TRBV6-5 and TRBJ1-6; D gene uncertain. The CDR3 totals 15 residues. Per the germline V gene, CDR1 is MNHEY and CDR2 is SVGAGI. Trimming stripped 8 bases from V and 5 bases from J, with 16 bases between. The CDR3 here is CASGSEKIDNSPLHF. Written as DNA, the CDR3 is TGTGCCAGCGGCTCAGAAAAAATTGATAATTCACCCCTCCACTTT.

This rearrangement joins TRBV25-1 to TRBJ2-7, with TRBD1 matching 7 bases. V trimming: 5 bases; J trimming: 10 bases; junction bases outside the gene matches: 8. CDR3 length: 12 amino acids. The germline CDR1 and CDR2 sequences are MGHDK and SYGVNS. In nucleotides, the CDR3 is TGTGCCAGCAGTACGACTCAGGGGGAACAGTACTTC. This codes for CASSTTQGEQYF.

The chain uses TRBV4-1 and TRBJ2-1, with 8 bases matching TRBD2. Per the germline V gene, CDR1 is MGHRA and CDR2 is YSYEKL. This CDR3 is 17 amino acids long. J was trimmed by 1 base and V by 0 bases; bases with no gene match: 5. The CDR3 sequence is CASSQDPSGHSYNEQFF. Written as DNA, the CDR3 is TGCGCCAGCAGCCAAGACCCTAGCGGGCATTCCTACAATGAGCAGTTCTTC.

The chain uses TRBV5-8 and TRBJ1-5; D call uncertain. The length of the CDR3 is 14 residues. Germline CDR1 is SGHTS and CDR2 is YDEGEE. V shed 9 bases and J shed 0 bases, with 13 bases lying between them. CDR3 sequence reads: CATPGVYSNQPQHF. The DNA for the CDR3 is TGTGCCACCCCCGGGGTGTATAGCAATCAGCCCCAGCATTTT.

The chain is built from TRBV13 and TRBJ2-6; tentative D call: TRBD2 (6 bases). Germline V gene sequence: CDR1 PRHDT, CDR2 FYEKMQ (reference sequence). The CDR3 totals 16 residues. The germline V and J ends were trimmed by 4 bases and 4 bases, with 14 bases remaining between them. The CDR3 nucleotides read TGTGCCAGCAGCTGGACGAGGGCGGGAGGGGCCAACGTCCTGACTTTC. As protein: CASSWTRAGGANVLTF.

V and J are TRBV28 and TRBJ2-7, with 10 bases that match TRBD2. CDR1 is MDHEN and CDR2 is SYDVKM in the germline V gene. This CDR3 is 15 amino acids long. V gave up 2 bases and J gave up 2 bases; unmatched junction bases: 3. The CDR3 loop reads CASSLPAGGPYEQYF. The DNA for the CDR3 is TGTGCCAGCAGTTTACCAGCGGGAGGGCCCTACGAGCAGTACTTC.

The chain joins TRBV12-3 or TRBV12-4 to TRBJ2-2; D gene uncertain. The V end was cut by 4 bases, the J end by 6 bases, with 9 bases between. This CDR3 is 13 amino acids long. This chain's CDR3 is CASSWRDAGELFF. DNA for the CDR3: TGTGCCAGCAGTTGGCGAGATGCCGGGGAGCTGTTTTTT.

V and J are TRBV15 and TRBJ2-7; 9 bases are a match to TRBD2. There are 15 residues in the CDR3. Germline-derived CDR1 and CDR2 are LNHNV and YYDKDF (reference sequence). With V trimmed by 0 bases and J by 3 bases, 3 bases remained unmatched. CDR3 residues: CATSREDSGSYEQYF. DNA of the CDR3: TGTGCCACCAGCAGAGAGGATAGCGGGAGCTACGAGCAGTACTTC.

The rearrangement links TRBV19 to TRBJ2-1; no clear D gene. Trimming took off 1 base at V and 4 bases at J, with 5 bases between the two ends. The CDR3 spans 13 residues. The germline gives CDR1 LNHDA, CDR2 SQIVND (reference sequence). CDR3 in DNA: TGTGCCAGTAGTATAGCAGGTTACAATGAGCAGTTCTTC. It codes for CASSIAGYNEQFF.

The V and J genes are TRBV19 and TRBJ2-7; TRBD1 matches at 8 bases. Per germline, CDR1 LNHDA and CDR2 SQIVND (reference sequence). The CDR3 sequence is 14 residues long. Trimming removed 7 bases from V and 2 bases from J; junction bases left unmatched: 7. The CDR3 DNA follows: TGTGCCAGTACCCCAGGACAGGGTGCCTACGAGCAGTACTTC. Translation gives CASTPGQGAYEQYF.

The CDR3 DNA sequence: TGCGCCAGCAGCCAAGTAGTCTCGTCGGCCTACGAGCAGTACTTC. Its translation: CASSQVVSSAYEQYF. V usage is TRBV4-1 and J usage is TRBJ2-7, with D uncertain. This CDR3 has 15 residues. CDR1 MGHRA and CDR2 YSYEKL come from the germline V gene. Trimming cost V 1 base and J 2 bases, with 12 bases left between them.

The V gene is TRBV9, the J gene TRBJ2-5, with 9 bases that match TRBD2. The CDR3 has 15 residues. After removal of 3 bases from V and 1 base from J, the junction contained 4 bases not matched to a gene. CDR1 SGDLS and CDR2 YYNGEE come from the germline V gene. In DNA form, the CDR3 reads TGTGCCAGCAGCGCGTTAGCGGGGGTCCAAGAGACCCAGTACTTC. Residues: CASSALAGVQETQYF.

The rearrangement joins TRBV20-1 to TRBJ1-2; no clear D gene. The CDR3 loop spans 10 amino acids. Germline CDR1 reads DFQATT; CDR2 reads SNEGSKA (reference sequence). V was clipped by 6 bases and J by 6 bases, with 8 bases between them. CDR3 nucleotide sequence: TGCAGTGCCTCATCGGATGGCTACACCTTC. Translation gives CSASSDGYTF.

The chain is built from TRBV9 and TRBJ1-2; D gene unclear. V lost 0 bases and J lost 2, with 14 bases in between. The CDR3 covers 16 residues. Germline V CDR1 and CDR2: SGDLS, YYNGEE. CDR3 loop: CASSVGSVYGNYGYTF. In DNA, the CDR3 is TGTGCCAGCAGCGTAGGATCCGTCTACGGCAACTATGGCTACACCTTC. The variable domain in full, completed from reference TRBV9 and TRBJ1-2, reads DSGVTQTPKHLITATGQRVTLRCSPRSGDLSVYWYQQSLDQGLQFLIQYYNGEERAKGNILERFSAQQFPDLHSELNLSSLELGDSALYFCASSVGSVYGNYGYTFGSGTRLTVV.

V is TRBV6-5 and J is TRBJ2-3; TRBD2 matches at 8 bases. Germline V gene sequence: CDR1 MNHEY, CDR2 SVGAGI. The CDR3 covers 13 residues. V shed 9 bases and J 2 bases; nucleotides not matched to a gene: 4. CDR3 DNA sequence: TGTGCCAGTCGGGAGGGCTCCACAGATACGCAGTATTTT. Its translation is CASREGSTDTQYF.

This chain joins TRBV27 and TRBJ2-1; no clear D. V shed 2 bases and J shed 3 bases, with 8 bases lying between them. This CDR3 has 14 residues. Germline CDR1 MNHEY, CDR2 SMNVEV (reference sequence). The CDR3 DNA reads as TGTGCCAGCAGTTTAAGGTTAGGCTACAATGAGCAGTTCTTC. Its translation: CASSLRLGYNEQFF.

This chain uses TRBV7-8 with TRBJ2-7, with 9 bases fitting TRBD2. V lost 1 base, J lost 3 bases, and 4 bases stayed unmatched. The V gene's germline CDR1 is SGHVS and CDR2 FQNEAQ. The CDR3 totals 15 residues. The CDR3 nucleotides are TGTGCCAGCAGCTTAGAGCCTAGCGGGAACTACGAGCAGTACTTC. It yields the protein CASSLEPSGNYEQYF.

The V call is TRBV9, the J call TRBJ2-2; TRBD1 is a possible D gene (6 bases). The CDR3 has 13 residues. V gave up 0 bases and J gave up 7 bases, with 7 bases separating them. CDR1 is SGDLS and CDR2 is YYNGEE in the germline V gene. In DNA, the CDR3 is TGTGCCAGCAGCGTAGCAGGGGACGGGGAGCTGTTTTTT. Translating it yields CASSVAGDGELFF.

V is TRBV27 and J is TRBJ2-7, with TRBD2 identical over 8 bases. V trimming: 3 bases; J trimming: 5 bases; junction bases outside the gene matches: 6. Germline V CDR1 and CDR2: MNHEY, SMNVEV (reference sequence). The CDR3 runs to 14 residues. The DNA for the CDR3 is TGTGCCAGCAGTTTCAGCGGGAGTATAAACGAGCAGTACTTC. Protein: CASSFSGSINEQYF.

The genes are TRBV30 and TRBJ2-1; 7 bases line up with TRBD2. The J segment lost 1 base and the V segment lost 3 bases, leaving 6 bases of the junction unmatched. Germline CDR1 GTSNPN, CDR2 SVGIG (reference sequence). The CDR3 extends over 15 amino acids. CDR3 sequence: CAWRDKRGSYNEQFF. In DNA, the CDR3 is TGTGCCTGGAGGGATAAGCGGGGATCCTACAATGAGCAGTTCTTC.

The chain has TRBV3-1 (or the pseudogene TRBV3-2) and TRBJ2-3; D may be TRBD2 (7 bases). The length of the CDR3 is 16 residues. Germline V gene sequence: CDR1 LGHDT, CDR2 YNNKEL (reference sequence). V shed 2 bases and J shed 2 bases, with 14 bases lying between them. The CDR3 coding sequence is TGTGCCAGCAGCCAATACGGGGGGCCCGACACAGATACGCAGTATTTT. It yields the protein CASSQYGGPDTDTQYF.

The chain is built from TRBV3-1 (or the pseudogene TRBV3-2) and TRBJ1-2; D possibly corresponds to TRBD1 (6 bases). V lost 4 bases and J 5 bases, leaving 14 bases between the germline ends. This CDR3 region has 14 residues. Germline CDR1 and CDR2: LGHDT and YNNKEL (reference sequence). The CDR3 sequence is CASSPNTGPYGYTF. The CDR3 DNA follows: TGTGCCAGCAGCCCTAATACAGGGCCGTATGGCTACACCTTC.

The rearrangement links TRBV18 to TRBJ1-3, with TRBD1 as a possible D gene (6 bases). Germline values: CDR1 KGHSH, CDR2 LQKENI. V was pared by 3 bases and J by 3 bases, with 12 bases between. The CDR3 covers 15 residues. CDR3 in DNA: TGTGCCAGCTCACCGCAGGGGATCGGTGGAAACACCATATATTTT. This sequence encodes CASSPQGIGGNTIYF.

This clone has just one count. The rearrangement uses TRBV7-3 and TRBJ1-1; D is unresolved. Germline V gene data show CDR1 as SGHTA and CDR2 as FQGTGA. V gave up 0 bases and J gave up 3 bases, with 5 bases separating them. This CDR3 comprises 13 residues. CDR3 DNA: TGTGCCAGCAGCTTAACGATGGACACTGAAGCTTTCTTT. Its translation is CASSLTMDTEAFF.

The rearrangement links TRBV6-2 or TRBV6-3 to TRBJ1-5, with 9 bases that match TRBD1. Trimming took 5 bases from V and 4 from J; bases not matched to a gene: 9. From germline, CDR1 is MNHEY and CDR2 SVGEGT. The CDR3 runs to 16 residues. In DNA, the CDR3 is TGTGCCAGCAGTACCGTACTCGGGACAGGGAATCAGCCCCAGCATTTT. It yields the protein CASSTVLGTGNQPQHF.

The gene calls are TRBV4-1 and TRBJ2-7; TRBD2 aligns across 8 bases. J was trimmed by 2 bases and V by 4 bases; bases with no gene match: 10. The CDR3 length is 16 residues. The germline CDR1 and CDR2 sequences are MGHRA and YSYEKL. The CDR3 loop is CASSPRLSGATYEQYF. In nucleotides, the CDR3 is TGCGCCAGCAGCCCGAGACTTAGCGGGGCTACCTACGAGCAGTACTTC.

The chain carries TRBV2 and TRBJ1-4; the D is unclear. This CDR3 spans 14 amino acids. In germline, CDR1 is SNHLY, CDR2 FYNNEI. V dropped 8 bases and J dropped 0 bases, with 10 bases sitting between them. CDR3 in DNA: TGTGCCAGCCTTCGGGTTGCAACTAATGAAAAACTGTTTTTT. This translates into CASLRVATNEKLFF. The variable domain in full, completed from reference TRBV2 and TRBJ1-4, reads EPEVTQTPSHQVTQMGQEVILRCVPISNHLYFYWYRQILGQKVEFLVSFYNNEISEKSEIFDDQFSVERPDGSNFTLKIRSTKLEDSAMYFCASLRVATNEKLFFGSGTQLSVL.